This TCR beta chain originates from a study of PD-L1 blockade in urothelial cancer. Time point here: peripheral blood 6 weeks after treatment start. Profiled with immunoSEQ multiplex PCR; TCRdb holds only in-frame clones, not every one. Among 25,000 to 30,000 clones listed, approximately 80% were seen once. The clonotype comes from a man aged 65-85 years with urothelial cancer. This specimen was PBMCs, taken around atezolizumab (anti-PD-L1) treatment.

The CDR3 nucleotides read TGTGCCAGCAGTCCCACGCAGTCAGGTGGGAACATTCAGTACTTC. Encoded protein: CASSPTQSGGNIQYF. The chain joins TRBV28 to TRBJ2-4, with D hard to call. The CDR3 is 15 residues long. The V gene's germline CDR1 is MDHEN and CDR2 SYDVKM. V lost 5 bases to trimming and J lost 7 bases, with 18 bases between them. Full variable domain (remainder filled in from reference TRBV28 and TRBJ2-4): DVKVTQSSRYLVKRTGEKVFLECVQDMDHENMFWYRQDPGLGLRLIYFSYDVKMKEKGDIPEGYSVSREKKERFSLILESASTNQTSMYLCASSPTQSGGNIQYFGAGTRLSVL.